This T cell receptor beta chain was documented in a study of T-cell memory formation after mild COVID-19. Overall study: The TCR clusters were mostly specific to one donor. General study results and limits: Contracting CD4+ clones lay largely in CM and EM, with CD8+ ones residing in EMRA.

As for this clonotype: The antigen is unknown.

It was 5'RACE with constant-segment primers that produced the TCR alpha and TCR beta cDNA libraries, which carried sample barcodes and UMIs. TCRdb called the 5' RACE reads again in MiXCR, with one record for every CDR3 protein. The sample includes about 560,000 distinct CDR3 sequences, around 16% of them seen just once. CDR1 and CDR2 from the germline V gene are SQVTM and ANQGSEA. V dropped 6 bases and J dropped 1 base, with 10 bases sitting between them. This CDR3 comprises 14 residues. The clonotype comes from an adult woman who had mild COVID-19 (a few samples of this study predate the infection). Cell type and time point are not known. The rearrangement joins TRBV29-1 to TRBJ1-6; perhaps TRBD1 as D (5 bases). The sample consisted of PBMCs or a T cell subset sorted from them (not recorded which). The CDR3, as DNA: TGCAGCGTCAGGGAGAGGTCCTATAATTCACCCCTCCACTTT. Translating it yields CSVRERSYNSPLHF.